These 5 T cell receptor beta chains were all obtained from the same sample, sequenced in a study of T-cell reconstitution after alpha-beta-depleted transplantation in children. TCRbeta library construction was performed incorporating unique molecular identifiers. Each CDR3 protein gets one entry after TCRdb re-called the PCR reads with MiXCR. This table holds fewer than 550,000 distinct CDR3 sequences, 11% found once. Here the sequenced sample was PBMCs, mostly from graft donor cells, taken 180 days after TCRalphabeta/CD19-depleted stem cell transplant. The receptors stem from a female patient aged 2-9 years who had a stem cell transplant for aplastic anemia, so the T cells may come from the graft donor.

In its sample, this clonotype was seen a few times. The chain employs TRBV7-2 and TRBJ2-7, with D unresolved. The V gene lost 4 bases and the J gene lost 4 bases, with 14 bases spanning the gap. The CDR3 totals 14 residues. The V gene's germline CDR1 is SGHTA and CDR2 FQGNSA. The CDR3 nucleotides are TGTGCCAGCAGCTCTTTCACCCGGCGGTACGAGCAGTACTTC. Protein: CASSSFTRRYEQYF.

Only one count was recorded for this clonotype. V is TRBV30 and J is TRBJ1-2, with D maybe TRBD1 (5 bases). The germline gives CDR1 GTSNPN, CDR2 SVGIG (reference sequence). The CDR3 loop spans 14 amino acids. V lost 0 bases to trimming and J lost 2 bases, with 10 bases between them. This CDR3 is CAWSVQAGNYGYTF. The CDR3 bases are TGTGCCTGGAGTGTACAGGCAGGGAACTATGGCTACACCTTC.

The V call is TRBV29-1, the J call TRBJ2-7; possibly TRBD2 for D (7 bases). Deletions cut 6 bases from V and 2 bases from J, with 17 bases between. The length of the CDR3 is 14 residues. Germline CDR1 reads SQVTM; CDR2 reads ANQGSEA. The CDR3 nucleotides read TGCAGCGTGAGGGGGGTTGCGGGAGCCTACGAGCAGTACTTC. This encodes CSVRGVAGAYEQYF.

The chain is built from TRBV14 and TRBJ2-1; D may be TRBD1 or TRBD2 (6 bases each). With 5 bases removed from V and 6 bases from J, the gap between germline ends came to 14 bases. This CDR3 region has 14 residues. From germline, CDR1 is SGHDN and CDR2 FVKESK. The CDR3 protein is CASSRGARGNEQFF. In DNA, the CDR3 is TGTGCCAGCAGCAGGGGGGCTCGGGGCAATGAGCAGTTCTTC.

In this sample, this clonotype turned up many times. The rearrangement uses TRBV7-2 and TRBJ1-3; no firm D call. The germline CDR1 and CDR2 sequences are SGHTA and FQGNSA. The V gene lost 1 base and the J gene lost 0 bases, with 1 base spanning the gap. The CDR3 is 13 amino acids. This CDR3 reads CASSLDSGNTIYF. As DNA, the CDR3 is TGTGCCAGCAGCTTAGACTCTGGAAACACCATATATTTT. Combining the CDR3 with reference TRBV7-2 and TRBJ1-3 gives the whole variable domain GAGVSQSPSNKVTEKGKDVELRCDPISGHTALYWYRQSLGQGLEFLIYFQGNSAPDKSGLPSDRFSAERTGGSVSTLTIQRTQQEDSAVYLCASSLDSGNTIYFGEGSWLTVV.